These 23 T cell receptor beta chains were all obtained from the same sample, sequenced in a study of cytomegalovirus exposure and HLA in healthy donors. PCR employed 60 Vbeta and 13 Jbeta primers. Some clones are missing from TCRdb's copy, which holds only in-frame ones; the method was immunoSEQ multiplex PCR. The data contain 95,000 to 150,000 clones, approximately 78% of them singletons. Sequencing input: PBMCs. These receptors were obtained from a woman in her twenties or thirties in good health and CMV-seropositive.

This clone was seen a single time. J is TRBJ2-6 and V is TRBV15; D not resolved. The CDR3 is made up of 15 amino acids. Per the germline V gene, CDR1 is LNHNV and CDR2 is YYDKDF (reference sequence). Trimming left V 8 bases short and J 0 bases short, with 11 bases between. CDR3 sequence (DNA): TGTGCCACCTCCTTACAGTCCTCTGGGGCCAACGTCCTGACTTTC. Its translation is CATSLQSSGANVLTF.

The chain links TRBV6-6 to TRBJ1-1, with no clear D. V was cut by 3 bases and J by 1 base, with 6 bases left in between. Germline CDR1 is MNHNY and CDR2 is SVGAGI (reference sequence). This CDR3 spans 13 amino acids. The CDR3 spells CASSYQENTEAFF. CDR3 sequence (DNA): TGTGCCAGCAGTTATCAGGAGAACACTGAAGCTTTCTTT.

This rearrangement joins TRBV4-3 to TRBJ1-3; TRBD1 is a possible D gene (6 bases). This CDR3 spans 16 amino acids. V was cut by 0 bases and J by 1 base, with 10 bases left in between. Germline V gene data show CDR1 as LGHNA and CDR2 as YSLEER. The CDR3: CASSQDLGGSGNTIYF. The CDR3 DNA is TGCGCCAGCAGCCAAGATCTAGGGGGTTCTGGAAACACCATATATTTT.

The gene calls are TRBV4-2 and TRBJ2-2; no clear D. This CDR3 is built from 11 residues. Germline-derived CDR1 and CDR2 are LGHNA and YNFKEQ. Between the trimmed V and J ends, which lost 7 bases and 4 bases, there was a span of 4 bases. The CDR3, as DNA: TGTGCCAGCACCAGCACCGGGGAGCTGTTTTTT. Translating it yields CASTSTGELFF.

In this sample, this clone turned up once. The J gene is TRBJ2-3, the V gene TRBV7-9, with D perhaps TRBD2 (5 bases). The germline V gene has CDR1 SEHNR and CDR2 FQNEAQ (reference sequence). Trimming shortened V by 3 bases and J by 0 bases, and 10 bases separated the two germline ends. The CDR3 has 15 amino acids. Here the CDR3 reads CASSFAGQSTDTQYF. The DNA for the CDR3 is TGTGCCAGCAGCTTTGCGGGCCAAAGCACAGATACGCAGTATTTT.

The chain carries TRBV30 and TRBJ2-5, with 10 bases identical to TRBD2. The trim removed 2 bases at V and 0 bases at J, leaving 6 bases unmatched. This CDR3 region has 16 residues. CDR1 is GTSNPN, CDR2 SVGIG, per germline (reference sequence). The CDR3 loop reads CAWSLAGGLYQETQYF. CDR3 sequence (DNA): TGTGCCTGGAGTTTAGCGGGGGGCTTATACCAAGAGACCCAGTACTTC.

This chain joins TRBV5-1 and TRBJ2-1; tentative D call: TRBD2 (5 bases). The CDR3 contains 15 residues. Germline V gives CDR1 SGHRS, CDR2 YFSETQ. V lost 4 bases to trimming and J lost 1 base, with 12 bases between them. The CDR3 DNA reads TGCGCCAGCAGCGGAGGAGCTTTTTCCTACAATGAGCAGTTCTTC. This codes for CASSGGAFSYNEQFF.

This chain links TRBV29-1 with TRBJ2-2; D uncertain. Germline V CDR1 and CDR2: SQVTM, ANQGSEA. CDR3 length: 12 amino acids. Trimming pared 4 bases from V and 8 bases from J, leaving 11 bases between. CDR3 in DNA: TGCAGCGTTGGTCTCCTTCGTGGGGAGCTGTTTTTT. Its translation: CSVGLLRGELFF.

The V gene is TRBV9, the J gene TRBJ2-1, with TRBD1 matching over 10 bases. This CDR3 comprises 14 residues. Germline V gives CDR1 SGDLS, CDR2 YYNGEE. Germline trimming cut 3 bases from V and 5 bases from J; bases unmatched to any gene: 2. The chain's CDR3 is CASSAGQGNNEQFF. The CDR3, as DNA: TGTGCCAGCAGCGCGGGACAGGGGAACAATGAGCAGTTCTTC.

V usage is TRBV2 and J usage is TRBJ1-2; a weak D match, TRBD1 (6 bases). Trimming pared 6 bases from V and 4 bases from J, leaving 12 bases between. Looked up from germline, CDR1 is SNHLY and CDR2 is FYNNEI. The CDR3 is made up of 13 amino acids. CDR3: CASSLDRSYGYTF. The CDR3 nucleotides read TGTGCCAGCAGCCTCGACAGGTCCTATGGCTACACCTTC.

This clone appeared a single time. The chain uses TRBV7-2 and TRBJ2-4; 8 bases match TRBD2. Germline V gene sequence: CDR1 SGHTA, CDR2 FQGNSA. V was clipped by 0 bases and J by 0 bases; unmatched bases: 16. This CDR3 comprises 21 residues. The CDR3 DNA follows: TGTGCCAGCAGCTTAGCAGAGAAGCGGGGGTTGGGGGGACTAGCCAAAAACATTCAGTACTTC. Translated, it gives CASSLAEKRGLGGLAKNIQYF.

This clone was counted only a few times. J is TRBJ2-7 and V is TRBV5-4, with 10 bases fitting TRBD2. Germline loops: CDR1 SGHNT, CDR2 YYREEE (reference sequence). The CDR3 consists of 14 residues. V lost 1 base, J lost 3 bases, and 1 base stayed unmatched. The CDR3 spells CASSLLAGDYEQYF. Here the CDR3 DNA reads TGTGCCAGCAGCTTGCTAGCGGGGGACTACGAGCAGTACTTC.

This clone was recorded once. The chain is built from TRBV15 and TRBJ1-1; D is unclear. The V and J ends lost 0 bases and 0 bases respectively, with 14 bases between them. CDR3 length equals 17 residues. The germline gives CDR1 LNHNV, CDR2 YYDKDF (reference sequence). Here the CDR3 DNA reads TGTGCCACCAGCAGAGATCGGAGGAAAGGCATGAACACTGAAGCTTTCTTT. Protein product: CATSRDRRKGMNTEAFF. Based on the CDR3 plus reference TRBV15 and TRBJ1-1, the full variable domain is DAMVIQNPRYQVTQFGKPVTLSCSQTLNHNVMYWYQQKSSQAPKLLFHYYDKDFNNEADTPDNFQSRRPNTSFCFLDIRSPGLGDTAMYLCATSRDRRKGMNTEAFFGQGTRLTVV.

The chain links TRBV2 to TRBJ2-7; weak D call: TRBD1 (6 bases). Deletions cut 6 bases from V and 5 bases from J, with 17 bases between. CDR1 and CDR2 from the germline V gene are SNHLY and FYNNEI. The CDR3 is 14 residues long. The CDR3 loop reads CASRGARQSDEQYF. CDR3 bases: TGTGCCAGCAGGGGGGCACGGCAGTCCGACGAGCAGTACTTC.

V and J are TRBV7-8 and TRBJ2-7, with TRBD1 identical over 9 bases. In germline, CDR1 is SGHVS, CDR2 FQNEAQ. J gave up 4 bases and V 6 bases, and 10 bases lay outside the gene matches. This CDR3 spans 15 amino acids. The CDR3: CASRRRAQGAYEQYF. The CDR3 DNA sequence: TGTGCCAGCAGAAGACGAGCACAGGGGGCGTACGAGCAGTACTTC.

This clone was seen just once. J is TRBJ2-1 and V is TRBV5-5; the D gene is possibly TRBD2 (5 bases). The germline V gene encodes CDR1 SGHKS and CDR2 YYEKEE (reference sequence). Trimming shortened V by 1 base and J by 10 bases, and 24 bases separated the two germline ends. The CDR3 runs to 17 residues. CDR3 sequence: CASSLTGLRGARGEQFF. The CDR3 region has the DNA TGTGCCAGCAGCTTGACGGGGTTGCGTGGCGCCCGCGGGGAGCAGTTCTTC. Looking up the rest from reference TRBV5-5 and TRBJ2-1 gives the full variable domain: DAGVTQSPTHLIKTRGQQVTLRCSPISGHKSVSWYQQVLGQGPQFIFQYYEKEERGRGNFPDRFSARQFPNYSSELNVNALLLGDSALYLCASSLTGLRGARGEQFFGPGTRLTVL.

This chain connects TRBV9 to TRBJ2-3; weak D call: TRBD2 (6 bases). V dropped 7 bases and J dropped 1 base, with 13 bases sitting between them. Germline V lookup: CDR1 SGDLS, CDR2 YYNGEE. CDR3 length equals 14 residues. CDR3 nucleotides: TGTGCCAGCGGTGGCGGGGCCGGCACAGATACGCAGTATTTT. Encoded protein: CASGGGAGTDTQYF.

A single count supports this clone. This chain connects TRBV5-1 to TRBJ1-1; 8 bases line up with TRBD1. Germline lookup yields CDR1 SGHRS and CDR2 YFSETQ. The CDR3 length is 15 residues. V gave up 4 bases and J gave up 1 base; unmatched junction bases: 6. Here the CDR3 DNA reads TGCGCCAGCAGCACCACCGGGACAGGGAACACTGAAGCTTTCTTT. Amino acids: CASSTTGTGNTEAFF.

The chain uses TRBV19 and TRBJ2-1, with a tentative D call TRBD2 (6 bases). V was trimmed by 5 bases and J by 9 bases, leaving 14 bases between them. The germline V gene encodes CDR1 LNHDA and CDR2 SQIVND (reference sequence). The CDR3 is made up of 13 amino acids. The CDR3 sequence: CASSLNGGPEQFF. The CDR3 bases are TGTGCCAGTAGTTTAAACGGGGGTCCTGAGCAGTTCTTC. Variable domain in full (rest from reference TRBV19 and TRBJ2-1): DGGITQSPKYLFRKEGQNVTLSCEQNLNHDAMYWYRQDPGQGLRLIYYSQIVNDFQKGDIAEGYSVSREKKESFPLTVTSAQKNPTAFYLCASSLNGGPEQFFGPGTRLTVL.

The chain links TRBV5-4 to TRBJ2-7, with D possibly matching TRBD1 (6 bases). Per germline, CDR1 SGHNT and CDR2 YYREEE (reference sequence). V was shortened by 7 bases and J by 2 bases, with 13 bases between the two germline ends. CDR3 length: 13 residues. This chain's CDR3 is CASRPQGTYEQYF. In nucleotides, the CDR3 is TGTGCCAGCCGCCCTCAGGGGACCTACGAGCAGTACTTC.

J is TRBJ2-3 and V is TRBV28; 14 bases align to TRBD2. V trimming: 2 bases; J trimming: 6 bases; junction bases outside the gene matches: 7. Germline V CDR1 and CDR2: MDHEN, SYDVKM. The CDR3 is 17 amino acids. The CDR3 protein is CASSLGVTSGGADTQYF. CDR3 nucleotide sequence: TGTGCCAGCAGTTTAGGTGTGACTAGCGGGGGGGCTGATACGCAGTATTTT.

This clone came up once. V is TRBV4-3 and J is TRBJ1-6, with D possibly matching TRBD1 (5 bases). V lost 3 bases and J lost 7, with 13 bases in between. The CDR3 extends over 15 amino acids. Germline V gene lookup returns CDR1 LGHNA and CDR2 YSLEER. The CDR3: CASSHQEGPNSPLHF. The DNA of the CDR3 is TGCGCCAGCAGCCACCAGGAGGGGCCCAATTCACCCCTCCACTTT.

The CDR3 sequence: CASNTRTGMDYGYTF. The CDR3 coding sequence is TGTGCCAGCAATACCCGAACGGGGATGGACTATGGCTACACCTTC. The chain combines TRBV7-2 with TRBJ1-2; D not certain. The CDR3 totals 15 residues. Trimming removed 7 bases at V and 3 bases at J, with 18 bases between. Germline lookup yields CDR1 SGHTA and CDR2 FQGNSA.